Listed here are 9 T cell receptor beta chains from one sample, sequenced in a study of OX40 agonist ivuxolimab in advanced cancers. The protocol used for the library was the immunoSEQ multiplex PCR assay. The table comes from immuneACCESS by way of TCRdb, which keeps in-frame sequences with V and J called. Part of the clones is missing from these tables; in studies checked, under half for an unresolved V gene and the rest for unknown reasons. In all, the sample holds 90,000 to 130,000 clones, and approximately 89% of those were seen once. The top ten hold less than 0.3% of the sample. The material was CD4+ or CD8+ T cells sorted from blood, obtained in a trial of the OX40 agonist ivuxolimab. These receptors all stem from an adult with an advanced solid tumor such as melanoma, head and neck, liver or kidney cancer.

The chain combines TRBV7-2 with TRBJ2-3; 10 bases match TRBD2. Trimming took 3 bases from V and 1 from J; bases not matched to a gene: 4. This CDR3 is 16 amino acids long. The germline gives CDR1 SGHTA, CDR2 FQGNSA. The CDR3 nucleotides are TGTGCCAGCAGCTTCTCTAGCGGGAGTGGCACAGATACGCAGTATTTT. This translates into CASSFSSGSGTDTQYF.

This clone was observed a few times. The chain recombines TRBV5-5 with TRBJ2-1; TRBD1 aligns across 9 bases. This CDR3 has 16 amino acids. V shed 0 bases, J shed 6 bases, and the junction held 7 bases outside the gene matches. Looked up from germline, CDR1 is SGHKS and CDR2 is YYEKEE (reference sequence). Here the CDR3 DNA reads TGTGCCAGCAGCTTGGACAGGGGGCTCATGGGCAATGAGCAGTTCTTC. Amino acid sequence: CASSLDRGLMGNEQFF. Together with reference TRBV5-5 and TRBJ2-1, the CDR3 gives the full variable domain: DAGVTQSPTHLIKTRGQQVTLRCSPISGHKSVSWYQQVLGQGPQFIFQYYEKEERGRGNFPDRFSARQFPNYSSELNVNALLLGDSALYLCASSLDRGLMGNEQFFGPGTRLTVL.

V is TRBV19 and J is TRBJ2-7; perhaps D is TRBD1 or TRBD2 (5 bases each). CDR1 and CDR2 (germline): LNHDA, SQIVND (reference sequence). The CDR3 runs 14 residues. V shed 3 bases and J shed 7 bases, with 16 bases lying between them. The CDR3 DNA is TGTGCCAGTAGTATGGTGGACAAACGCGGGGAGCAGTACTTC. Amino acid sequence: CASSMVDKRGEQYF.

This clone was counted only a few times. This sequence joins TRBV19 and TRBJ1-1, with D uncertain. From germline, CDR1 is LNHDA and CDR2 SQIVND (reference sequence). The CDR3 runs 14 residues. V was shortened by 3 bases and J by 5 bases, with 13 bases between the two germline ends. CDR3 nucleotide sequence: TGTGCCAGTAGTATGAGGGCAGAGAGTACTGAAGCTTTCTTT. Its protein is CASSMRAESTEAFF.

This rearrangement joins TRBV30 to TRBJ1-5, with unresolved D. Germline V gene data show CDR1 as GTSNPN and CDR2 as SVGIG (reference sequence). The CDR3 extends over 14 amino acids. V was trimmed by 0 bases and J by 0 bases, leaving 6 bases between them. The CDR3 coding sequence is TGTGCCTGGAGTGTAAAAGATAGCAATCAGCCCCAGCATTTT. Translating gives CAWSVKDSNQPQHF.

The CDR3 sequence is CASSYGRGKQPQHF. Here the CDR3 DNA reads TGTGCCAGCAGTTACGGCAGGGGAAAGCAGCCCCAGCATTTT. This sequence joins TRBV28 and TRBJ1-5; possibly TRBD1 for D (6 bases). The CDR3 consists of 14 residues. Between the trimmed V and J ends, which lost 4 bases and 7 bases, there was a span of 14 bases. Germline CDR1 MDHEN, CDR2 SYDVKM.

The sample holds a few counts of this clone. This rearrangement joins TRBV6-5 to TRBJ1-2; perhaps TRBD1 as D (5 bases). Germline CDR1 and CDR2: MNHEY and SVGAGI. The CDR3 totals 13 residues. Trimming stripped 6 bases from V and 3 bases from J, with 11 bases between. CDR3 amino acids: CASSPTGHYGYTF. CDR3 nucleotides: TGTGCCAGCAGCCCGACGGGGCACTATGGCTACACCTTC.

This clone was seen more than once but under ten times. V and J are TRBV25-1 and TRBJ1-2, with a tentative D call TRBD1 (5 bases). Trimming stripped 2 bases from V and 4 bases from J, with 17 bases between. CDR1 and CDR2 (germline): MGHDK, SYGVNS. The CDR3 totals 16 residues. The CDR3 nucleotides read TGTGCCAGCAGTGAAATTACGGGGGGAGGGGTCTATGGCTACACCTTC. This encodes CASSEITGGGVYGYTF.

The CDR3, as DNA: TGTGCCAGCAGTTTCCCGGGGGACATTAGCAATCAGCCCCAGCATTTT. This gives the protein CASSFPGDISNQPQHF. The genes are TRBV28 and TRBJ1-5; tentative D call: TRBD1 (6 bases). Trimming left V 3 bases short and J 0 bases short, with 12 bases between. CDR3 length: 16 amino acids. Germline V gene lookup returns CDR1 MDHEN and CDR2 SYDVKM.